Each of the 10 T cell receptor beta chains below was sequenced from the same sample in a study of early T cells in non-severe SARS-CoV-2 infection. Using its own MiXCR run on the 5' RACE reads, TCRdb lists one record per CDR3 protein. The sample has around 28,000 distinct CDR3 sequences; about 5.1% are singletons. The sample comprised whole blood. All receptors derive from an adult who was a healthcare worker with PCR-confirmed SARS-CoV-2 infection or an uninfected control (not recorded which).

This clonotype was picked up many times. The J gene is TRBJ2-5, the V gene TRBV4-2; TRBD2 matches 9 bases. The CDR3 runs 15 residues. Germline V CDR1 and CDR2: LGHNA, YNFKEQ. Trimming cost V 6 bases and J 3 bases; bases outside gene matches: 8. CDR3 residues: CASRERASGEETQYF. CDR3 bases: TGTGCCAGCAGGGAAAGGGCTAGCGGGGAAGAGACCCAGTACTTC.

At least ten counts were recorded for this clonotype. V usage is TRBV6-6 and J usage is TRBJ1-1, with 8 bases aligning to TRBD1. The junction had 10 bases not matched to a gene; V was cut back by 6 bases and J by 1 base. This CDR3 region has 16 residues. Per germline, CDR1 MNHNY and CDR2 SVGAGI (reference sequence). CDR3 DNA sequence: TGTGCCAGCAGCCCCGGACAGGGAATCTCGAACACTGAAGCTTTCTTT. Protein sequence: CASSPGQGISNTEAFF.

This clonotype was found many times. The rearrangement uses TRBV30 and TRBJ1-5; 8 nucleotides line up with TRBD1. CDR1 and CDR2 from the germline V gene are GTSNPN and SVGIG (reference sequence). V was pared by 3 bases and J by 4 bases, with 8 bases of the junction left unmatched. The CDR3 has 15 residues. CDR3 sequence reads: CAWSPTGDINQPQHF. The CDR3 bases are TGTGCCTGGAGCCCGACAGGGGATATAAATCAGCCCCAGCATTTT. Full variable domain (remainder filled in from reference TRBV30 and TRBJ1-5): SQTIHQWPATLVQPVGSPLSLECTVEGTSNPNLYWYRQAAGRGLQLLFYSVGIGQISSEVPQNLSASRPQDRQFILSSKKLLLSDSGFYLCAWSPTGDINQPQHFGDGTRLSIL.

This clonotype has more than one count but fewer than ten. V gene TRBV7-8 combines with J gene TRBJ1-6; a weak D match, TRBD1 (5 bases). V dropped 5 bases and J dropped 5 bases, with 13 bases sitting between them. Per the germline V gene, CDR1 is SGHVS and CDR2 is FQNEAQ. There are 15 residues in the CDR3. This CDR3 reads CASSPLDSHNSPLHF. CDR3 in DNA: TGTGCCAGCAGCCCCTTAGACAGCCATAATTCACCCCTCCACTTT.

This clonotype was seen ten or more times. The rearrangement joins TRBV19 to TRBJ2-1, with 8 positions matching TRBD2. J gave up 13 bases and V 3 bases, and 17 bases lay outside the gene matches. Germline V CDR1 and CDR2: LNHDA, SQIVND (reference sequence). The CDR3 has 16 amino acids. The DNA of the CDR3 is TGTGCCAGTAGTATGTCGAGTTCGGCTAGCGGGTCCCCTCAGTTCTTC. Translated, it gives CASSMSSSASGSPQFF.

In regard to this clonotype: One base away lies a much larger clone, so this may be a sequencing read error. The rearrangement joins TRBV6-5 to TRBJ1-3, with TRBD1 matching over 7 bases. Trimming removed 2 bases from V and 0 bases from J; junction bases left unmatched: 4. Germline CDR1 reads MNHEY; CDR2 reads SVGAGI. This CDR3 spans 16 amino acids. CDR3 nucleotide sequence: TGTGCCAGCAGTTACAGTGGGGACAGCTCTGGAAACACCATATATTTT. Amino acids: CASSYSGDSSGNTIYF.

This clonotype was recorded once. A much larger clonotype is one base distant, so this may be a read error. The conserved phenylalanine or tryptophan normally closing the CDR3 is absent here, so this likely arose from a read error. J is TRBJ2-7 and V is TRBV29-1; 11 bases line up with TRBD2. The CDR3 extends over 13 amino acids. CDR1 and CDR2 (germline): SQVTM, ANQGSEA. V was clipped by 4 bases and J by 3 bases; unmatched bases: 2. This CDR3 is CSVGLAGGYEQYS. CDR3 coding DNA: TGCAGCGTTGGTCTAGCGGGGGGCTACGAGCAGTACTCC.

This clonotype was seen repeatedly, ten times or more. The chain links TRBV20-1 to TRBJ1-4; no firm D call. V was pared by 6 bases and J by 10 bases, with 18 bases between. This CDR3 region has 13 residues. Germline values: CDR1 DFQATT, CDR2 SNEGSKA (reference sequence). The CDR3 DNA reads as TGCAGTGCCCCCCGGGATGCAGTAGGAAAACTGTTTTTT. Its protein is CSAPRDAVGKLFF.

In this sample, this clonotype turned up many times. The chain couples TRBV5-6 to TRBJ2-1; no definite D call. V lost 1 base to trimming and J lost 1 base, with 9 bases between them. Germline V gene sequence: CDR1 SGHDT, CDR2 YYEEEE. This CDR3 has 15 amino acids. CDR3 region: CASSLNPLSYNEQFF. In nucleotides, the CDR3 is TGTGCCAGCAGCTTGAACCCTCTTTCCTACAATGAGCAGTTCTTC.

In DNA form, the CDR3 reads TGTGCCAGCCGCTACAGGGGGGACTCCTACGAGCAGTACTTC. Amino acids: CASRYRGDSYEQYF. V is TRBV11-3 and J is TRBJ2-7; 8 bases line up with TRBD1. J lost 0 bases, V lost 8 bases, and 6 bases had no gene match. The CDR3 contains 14 residues. Germline loops: CDR1 SGHNT, CDR2 YENEEA.